This entry lists 8 T cell receptor beta chains sequenced from one sample in a study of blood T cell repertoires in COVID-19. Assay used: immunoSEQ multiplex PCR; TCRdb lists only in-frame clones, some missing. The table records about 150,000 clones, around 85% of them present only once. Sequencing was performed on peripheral blood. These receptor sequences come from a man aged 55 to 69 with COVID-19, enrolled during active disease.

This sequence joins TRBV18 and TRBJ1-5; 8 bases fit TRBD1. CDR3 length: 14 amino acids. CDR1 KGHSH and CDR2 LQKENI come from the germline V gene. The ends lost 5 bases at V and 3 bases at J; junction bases unmatched: 3. This chain's CDR3 is CASSTGQANQPQHF. DNA of the CDR3: TGTGCCAGCTCAACGGGACAGGCCAATCAGCCCCAGCATTTT.

This clone was seen more than once but under ten times. The J gene is TRBJ2-5, the V gene TRBV7-2; 8 bases map to TRBD1. V gave up 1 base and J gave up 4 bases; unmatched junction bases: 5. The CDR3 is 15 amino acids. The germline gives CDR1 SGHTA, CDR2 FQGNSA. CDR3 nucleotides: TGTGCCAGCAGCTTAGATTGGACAGGGCTAGAGACCCAGTACTTC. Protein sequence: CASSLDWTGLETQYF. Full variable domain (outside the CDR3, taken from reference TRBV7-2 and TRBJ2-5): GAGVSQSPSNKVTEKGKDVELRCDPISGHTALYWYRQSLGQGLEFLIYFQGNSAPDKSGLPSDRFSAERTGGSVSTLTIQRTQQEDSAVYLCASSLDWTGLETQYFGPGTRLLVL.

This chain links TRBV18 with TRBJ1-2; D is possibly TRBD1 (5 bases). V was shortened by 3 bases and J by 2 bases, with 7 bases between the two germline ends. Germline V CDR1 and CDR2: KGHSH, LQKENI. The length of the CDR3 is 13 residues. CDR3 DNA sequence: TGTGCCAGCTCACCTACAGGAAACTATGGCTACACCTTC. It translates to CASSPTGNYGYTF. Combining the CDR3 with reference TRBV18 and TRBJ1-2 gives the whole variable domain NAGVMQNPRHLVRRRGQEARLRCSPMKGHSHVYWYRQLPEEGLKFMVYLQKENIIDESGMPKERFSAEFPKEGPSILRIQQVVRGDSAAYFCASSPTGNYGYTFGSGTRLTVV.

In its sample, this clone was seen once. The V and J genes are TRBV7-2 and TRBJ2-1, with 9 bases that match TRBD1. This CDR3 is 17 amino acids long. In germline, CDR1 is SGHTA, CDR2 FQGNSA. V shed 0 bases and J 2 bases; nucleotides not matched to a gene: 5. The CDR3: CASSLAVTGGAYNEQFF. CDR3 bases: TGTGCCAGCAGCTTAGCGGTGACAGGGGGTGCCTACAATGAGCAGTTCTTC.

This clone occurred a few times. The chain links TRBV3-1 (or the pseudogene TRBV3-2) to TRBJ1-2; 8 positions match TRBD1. Germline lookup yields CDR1 LGHDT and CDR2 YNNKEL (reference sequence). The trim removed 1 base at V and 8 bases at J, leaving 6 bases unmatched. The CDR3 is 14 amino acids. The CDR3 here is CASSQGNRGIGYTF. The CDR3 DNA is TGTGCCAGCAGCCAAGGCAACAGGGGGATCGGCTACACCTTC.

V usage is TRBV9 and J usage is TRBJ1-1; 9 bases agree with TRBD1. The ends lost 0 bases at V and 5 bases at J; junction bases unmatched: 5. Germline CDR1 reads SGDLS; CDR2 reads YYNGEE. The CDR3 runs to 15 residues. CDR3 loop: CASSVGQQGATEAFF. CDR3 coding DNA: TGTGCCAGCAGCGTAGGACAACAGGGGGCGACTGAAGCTTTCTTT.

This clone has only a few counts. V gene TRBV6-5 combines with J gene TRBJ2-7; perhaps TRBD2 as D (5 bases). The CDR3 length is 15 residues. The germline V gene encodes CDR1 MNHEY and CDR2 SVGAGI. The V end lost 4 bases, the J end lost 2 bases, and 15 bases lay between the germline ends. The CDR3 DNA reads TGTGCCAGCAGTTCTACTAGGGTCGGAGCCTACGAGCAGTACTTC. Its protein is CASSSTRVGAYEQYF.

This rearrangement joins TRBV27 to TRBJ2-5, with 7 bases matching TRBD1. CDR1 and CDR2 from the germline V gene are MNHEY and SMNVEV (reference sequence). J lost 5 bases, V lost 6 bases, and 6 bases had no gene match. The CDR3 is 13 amino acids. CDR3 sequence: CASRRTGVETQYF. The CDR3 coding sequence is TGTGCCAGCAGGAGAACAGGGGTGGAGACCCAGTACTTC.